Reported below is one T cell receptor (beta chain). V lost 6 bases and J 0 bases, leaving 12 bases between the germline ends. The CDR3 is 14 residues long. CDR1 and CDR2 from the germline V gene are SNHLY and FYNNEI. This entry comes from a study of PD-L1 blockade in urothelial cancer. Study overall: Males with bladder-origin urothelial cancer made up about 90% of the roughly 29 patients.

Time point specified: pretreatment peripheral blood. Patients' urothelial carcinoma was locally advanced or metastatic. Generated by immunoSEQ multiplex PCR, the TCRdb table keeps only in-frame clones and is missing some. The sample consists of fewer than 100,000 clones, 85% of them appearing once. This clonotype was sampled from a man aged 40-55 years with urothelial cancer. This rearrangement joins TRBV2 to TRBJ2-7; no reliable D call. The source was PBMCs, collected around atezolizumab (anti-PD-L1) treatment. The CDR3 DNA reads TGTGCCAGCAGCAATAGTCCTAGCTCCTACGAGCAGTACTTC. Translating it yields CASSNSPSSYEQYF.